The clone carrying this T cell receptor beta chain was found a few times. Healthy Caucasians, and only they, were the donors. The sample belongs to a study of identical twins. Template switching added a universal primer site, and cDNA bore unique molecular identifiers. One entry per CDR3 protein results from TCRdb running MiXCR on the 5' RACE reads. The profile shows some 240,000 distinct CDR3 sequences, around 8.8% of them singletons. Separately, the same data were catalogued under a study of yellow fever vaccine responses in identical twins.

The TCR sequence derives from a woman under 30 in good health. Sequenced input: CD8+ T cells sorted from blood.

CDR3 DNA sequence: TGCAGTGCTAGAGGAGAGCGGGGGGCCCCCCCATACACAGATACGCAGTATTTT. The encoded protein is CSARGERGAPPYTDTQYF. The chain joins TRBV20-1 to TRBJ2-3, with TRBD2 identical over 9 bases. Losses at the gene ends were 1 base for V and 2 bases for J; bases not matched to a gene: 13. The CDR3 spans 18 residues. Germline CDR1 reads DFQATT; CDR2 reads SNEGSKA (reference sequence).